The clone carrying this T cell receptor (beta chain) came up a few times. Its antigen is currently unknown. These data are taken from a study of blood T cells in healthy people across ages. Overall study results and limits: Estimates of total diversity, which came from one million sequenced T cells, were considered to be underestimates.

Investigators took about 10 milliliters of peripheral blood from every donor. Per-sample PBMC isolation yielded at least 6.5 million cells. Trimming shortened V by 0 bases and J by 7 bases, and 14 bases separated the two germline ends. This CDR3 is 15 amino acids long. The V gene's germline CDR1 is SGDLS and CDR2 YYNGEE. For the second PCR, which ran for roughly 6 to 11 cycles, a sample-barcoded 5' primer and a J-beta primer mix were used. TCRdb analysed the 5' RACE reads with MiXCR anew, one entry per CDR3 protein. The repertoire includes 500,000 to 550,000 distinct CDR3 sequences, 24% of them detected once, and just under 9% sits in the top ten. This sample also belongs to another study, concerning T cells of mothers and their children.

This TCR was sampled from a boy younger than 18 in good health. The sample taken for sequencing was blood. This sequence joins TRBV9 and TRBJ2-1; D is possibly TRBD1 or TRBD2 (5 bases each). The CDR3 reads CASSVEGWPGNEQFF. The CDR3 coding sequence is TGTGCCAGCAGCGTAGAGGGGTGGCCGGGGAATGAGCAGTTCTTC.